In this sample, the clone carrying this T cell receptor (beta chain) turned up once. Original handling: Amplification of reference gene primers provided the estimated nucleated cell counts. Libraries were prepared by immunoSEQ multiplex PCR; TCRdb keeps only in-frame clonotypes and omits some of them. V and J calls and clone size are copied from that table; D and trimming were computed from the DNA. The sample shows 90,000 to 100,000 clones, around nine tenths of them seen only once. This entry belongs to a study of blood T cell repertoires in COVID-19. Study at large: Samples of COVID-19 (acute and convalescent) were obtained from the United States, Italy and Spain. The analysed material was cDNA or gDNA that came from T cells, B-cell-depleted T cells, or PBMCs.

The germline V gene encodes CDR1 SGHTA and CDR2 FQGNSA. The length of the CDR3 is 13 residues. Germline trimming cut 7 bases from V and 6 bases from J; bases unmatched to any gene: 5. The gene calls are TRBV7-2 and TRBJ2-7; 11 bases are a match to TRBD1. The TCR was taken from a man at least 80 years old with acute or convalescent COVID-19. The sample comprised peripheral blood. The CDR3 here is CASTRTGGGEQYF. CDR3 DNA sequence: TGTGCCAGCACGAGGACAGGGGGCGGCGAGCAGTACTTC.